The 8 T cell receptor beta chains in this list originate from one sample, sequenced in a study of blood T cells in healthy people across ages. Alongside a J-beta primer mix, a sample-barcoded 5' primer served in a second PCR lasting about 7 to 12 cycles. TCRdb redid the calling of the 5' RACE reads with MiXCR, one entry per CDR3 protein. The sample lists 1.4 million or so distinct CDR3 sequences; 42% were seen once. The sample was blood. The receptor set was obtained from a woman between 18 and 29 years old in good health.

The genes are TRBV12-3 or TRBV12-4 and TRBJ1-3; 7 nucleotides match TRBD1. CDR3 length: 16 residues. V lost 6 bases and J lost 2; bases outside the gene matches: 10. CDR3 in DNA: TGTGCCAGCAGATCACCGAGGGGGCGACCTGGAAACACCATATATTTT. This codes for CASRSPRGRPGNTIYF.

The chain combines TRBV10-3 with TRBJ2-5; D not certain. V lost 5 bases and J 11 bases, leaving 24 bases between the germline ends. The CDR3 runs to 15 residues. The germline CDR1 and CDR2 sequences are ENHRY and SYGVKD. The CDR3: CAISFIAGSHNEQYF. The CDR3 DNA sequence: TGTGCCATCAGTTTTATAGCTGGGTCCCACAATGAGCAGTACTTC.

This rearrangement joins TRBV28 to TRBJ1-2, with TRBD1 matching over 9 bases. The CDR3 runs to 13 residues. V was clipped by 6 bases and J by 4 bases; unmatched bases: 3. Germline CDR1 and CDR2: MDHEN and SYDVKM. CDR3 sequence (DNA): TGTGCCAGCAGGAAGGGACAGGGCTATGGCTACACCTTC. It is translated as CASRKGQGYGYTF.

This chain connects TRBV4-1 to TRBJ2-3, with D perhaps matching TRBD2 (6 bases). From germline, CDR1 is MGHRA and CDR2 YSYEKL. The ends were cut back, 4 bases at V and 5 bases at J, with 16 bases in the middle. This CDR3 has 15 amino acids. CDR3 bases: TGCGCCAGCAGCCGAGGGAACCAGGGAGGAGATACGCAGTATTTT. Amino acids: CASSRGNQGGDTQYF.

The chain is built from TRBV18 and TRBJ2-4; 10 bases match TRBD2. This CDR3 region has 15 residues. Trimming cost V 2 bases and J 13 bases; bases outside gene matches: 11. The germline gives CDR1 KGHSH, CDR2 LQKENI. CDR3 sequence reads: CASSPASGGIREQYF. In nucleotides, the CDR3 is TGTGCCAGCTCACCAGCTAGCGGGGGAATACGAGAGCAGTACTTC.

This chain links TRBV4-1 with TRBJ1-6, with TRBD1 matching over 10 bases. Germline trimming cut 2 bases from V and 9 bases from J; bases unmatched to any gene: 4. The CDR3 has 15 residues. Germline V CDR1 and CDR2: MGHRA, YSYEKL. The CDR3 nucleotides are TGCGCCAGCAGCCAACCCGGGACAGGGGTTTCACCCCTCCACTTT. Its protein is CASSQPGTGVSPLHF.

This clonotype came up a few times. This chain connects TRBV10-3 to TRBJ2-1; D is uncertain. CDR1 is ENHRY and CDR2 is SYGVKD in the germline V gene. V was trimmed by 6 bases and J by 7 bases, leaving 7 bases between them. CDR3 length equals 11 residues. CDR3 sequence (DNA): TGTGCCATCAGGGTGCAGAATGAGCAGTTCTTC. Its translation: CAIRVQNEQFF.

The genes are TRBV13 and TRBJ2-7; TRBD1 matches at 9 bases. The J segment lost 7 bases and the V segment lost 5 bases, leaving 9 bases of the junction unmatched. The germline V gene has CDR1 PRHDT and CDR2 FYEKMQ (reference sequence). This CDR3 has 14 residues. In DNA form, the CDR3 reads TGTGCCAGCAGCCACGGGACAGGGACGTATGAGCAGTACTTC. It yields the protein CASSHGTGTYEQYF.